This T cell receptor beta chain was sequenced during a study of blood T cell repertoires in COVID-19. For the study at large: Acute-phase and convalescent COVID-19 samples originated in the United States, Italy and Spain. Nucleic acid was either cDNA or gDNA, and it came from T cells, B-cell-depleted T cells, or PBMCs.

Authors' analysis steps: Amplified reference gene primers provided the basis for estimating nucleated cell counts. This table comes from immunoSEQ multiplex PCR, and its TCRdb copy is limited to in-frame clones, with some not included. V and J calls and clone size come straight from that table; D and trimming were deduced from the DNA. The data show 40,000 to 50,000 clones, with around nine tenths seen just once and approximately 4% held by the top ten. Germline CDR1 SQVTM, CDR2 ANQGSEA. V lost 4 bases and J 2 bases, leaving 12 bases between the germline ends. This CDR3 comprises 13 residues. The sequenced sample consisted of peripheral blood. The rearrangement links TRBV29-1 to TRBJ2-7, with D possibly TRBD2 on 5 matching bases. This clonotype was sampled from a human donor in a cohort sampled during active COVID-19. The CDR3 reads CSVVSERAYEQYF. CDR3 nucleotides: TGCAGCGTTGTGTCAGAGAGGGCCTACGAGCAGTACTTC.